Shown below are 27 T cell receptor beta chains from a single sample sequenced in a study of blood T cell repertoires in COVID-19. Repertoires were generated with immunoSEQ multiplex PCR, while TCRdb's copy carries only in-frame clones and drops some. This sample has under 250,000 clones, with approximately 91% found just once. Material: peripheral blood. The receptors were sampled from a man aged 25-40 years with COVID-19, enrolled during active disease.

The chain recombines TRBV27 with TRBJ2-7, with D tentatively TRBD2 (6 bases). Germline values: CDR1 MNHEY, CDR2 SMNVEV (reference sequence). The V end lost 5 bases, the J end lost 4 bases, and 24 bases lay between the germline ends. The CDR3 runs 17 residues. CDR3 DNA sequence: TGTGCCAGCAGTCGCGGGGCTTCAGGAGGGGTCCGGTACGAGCAGTACTTC. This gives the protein CASSRGASGGVRYEQYF.

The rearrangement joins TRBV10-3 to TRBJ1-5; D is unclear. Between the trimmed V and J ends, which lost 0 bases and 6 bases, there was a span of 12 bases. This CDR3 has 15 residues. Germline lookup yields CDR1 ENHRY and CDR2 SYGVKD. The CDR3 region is CAISESITAGQPQHF. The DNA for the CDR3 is TGTGCCATCAGTGAGTCGATAACTGCGGGTCAGCCCCAGCATTTT.

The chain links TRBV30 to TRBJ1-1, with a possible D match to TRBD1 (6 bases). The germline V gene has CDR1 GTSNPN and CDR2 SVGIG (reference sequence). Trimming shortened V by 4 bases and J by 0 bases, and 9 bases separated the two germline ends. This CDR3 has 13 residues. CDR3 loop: CAWNYRVNTEAFF. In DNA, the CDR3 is TGTGCCTGGAACTACAGGGTGAACACTGAAGCTTTCTTT.

The CDR3 region has the DNA TGTGCCAGCAGTACACGGGGCCGGGGGGGCACTGAAGCTTTCTTT. This gives the protein CASSTRGRGGTEAFF. V gene TRBV27 combines with J gene TRBJ1-1, with D perhaps TRBD1 (5 bases). V lost 5 bases, J lost 4 bases, and 17 bases lay in between. The CDR3 is 15 amino acids. Germline CDR1 and CDR2: MNHEY and SMNVEV (reference sequence).

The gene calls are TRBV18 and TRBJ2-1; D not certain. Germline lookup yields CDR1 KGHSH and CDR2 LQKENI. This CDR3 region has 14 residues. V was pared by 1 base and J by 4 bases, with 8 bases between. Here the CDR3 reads CASSPRSGYNEQFF. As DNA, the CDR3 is TGTGCCAGCTCACCACGATCCGGTTACAATGAGCAGTTCTTC.

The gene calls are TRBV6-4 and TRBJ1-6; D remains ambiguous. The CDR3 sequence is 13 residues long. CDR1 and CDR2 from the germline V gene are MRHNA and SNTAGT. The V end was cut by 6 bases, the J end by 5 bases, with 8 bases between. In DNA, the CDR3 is TGTGCCAGCAGGGACCAGGATAATTCACCCCTCCACTTT. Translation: CASRDQDNSPLHF.

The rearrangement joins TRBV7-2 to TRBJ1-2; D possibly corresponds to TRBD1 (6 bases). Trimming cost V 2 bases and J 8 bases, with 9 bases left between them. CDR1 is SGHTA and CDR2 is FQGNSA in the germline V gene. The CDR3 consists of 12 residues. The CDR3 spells CASSLSTGGYTF. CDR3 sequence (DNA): TGTGCCAGCAGCTTATCAACAGGGGGCTACACCTTC.

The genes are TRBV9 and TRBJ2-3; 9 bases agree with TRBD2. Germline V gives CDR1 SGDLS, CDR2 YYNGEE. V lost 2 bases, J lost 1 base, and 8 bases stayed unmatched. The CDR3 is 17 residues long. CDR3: CASSVVTSGLGTDTQYF. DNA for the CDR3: TGTGCCAGCAGCGTGGTTACTAGCGGGTTAGGCACAGATACGCAGTATTTT.

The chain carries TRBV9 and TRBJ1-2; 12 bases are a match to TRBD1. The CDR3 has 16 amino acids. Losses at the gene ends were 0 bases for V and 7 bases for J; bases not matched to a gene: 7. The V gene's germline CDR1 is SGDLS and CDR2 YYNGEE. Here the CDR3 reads CASSVATGTGGFGYTF. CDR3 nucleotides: TGTGCCAGCAGCGTAGCTACCGGGACAGGGGGCTTTGGCTACACCTTC.

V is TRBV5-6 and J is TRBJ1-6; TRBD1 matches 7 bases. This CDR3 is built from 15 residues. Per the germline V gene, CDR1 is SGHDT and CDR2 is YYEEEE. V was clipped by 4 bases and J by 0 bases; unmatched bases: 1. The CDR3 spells CASSRDSSYNSPLHF. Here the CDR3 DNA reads TGTGCCAGCAGCCGGGACAGCTCCTATAATTCACCCCTCCACTTT.

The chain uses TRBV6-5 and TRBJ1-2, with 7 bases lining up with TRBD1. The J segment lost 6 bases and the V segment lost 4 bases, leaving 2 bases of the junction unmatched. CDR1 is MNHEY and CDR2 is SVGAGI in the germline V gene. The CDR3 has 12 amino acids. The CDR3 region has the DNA TGTGCCAGCAGTTCCCAGGGGGATGGCTACACCTTC. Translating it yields CASSSQGDGYTF.

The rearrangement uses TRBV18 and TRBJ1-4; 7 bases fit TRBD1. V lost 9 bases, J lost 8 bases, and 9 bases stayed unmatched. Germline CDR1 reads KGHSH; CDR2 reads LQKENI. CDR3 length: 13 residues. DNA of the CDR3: TGTGCCAGTCTGGGGCAGGGGGAAGAAAAACTGTTTTTT. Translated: CASLGQGEEKLFF.

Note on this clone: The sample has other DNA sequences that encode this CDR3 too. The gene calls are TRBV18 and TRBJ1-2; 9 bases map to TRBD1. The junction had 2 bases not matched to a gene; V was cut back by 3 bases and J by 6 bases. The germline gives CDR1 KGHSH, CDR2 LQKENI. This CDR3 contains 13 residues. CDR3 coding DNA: TGTGCCAGCTCACCCCGGACAGGGGATGGCTACACCTTC. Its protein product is CASSPRTGDGYTF. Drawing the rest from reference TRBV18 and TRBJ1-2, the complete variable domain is NAGVMQNPRHLVRRRGQEARLRCSPMKGHSHVYWYRQLPEEGLKFMVYLQKENIIDESGMPKERFSAEFPKEGPSILRIQQVVRGDSAAYFCASSPRTGDGYTFGSGTRLTVV.

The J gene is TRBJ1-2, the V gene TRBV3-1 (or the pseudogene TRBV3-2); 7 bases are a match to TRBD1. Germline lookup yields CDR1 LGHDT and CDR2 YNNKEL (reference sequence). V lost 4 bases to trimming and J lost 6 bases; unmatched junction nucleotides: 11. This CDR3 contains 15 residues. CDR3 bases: TGTGCCAGCAGCCCTACGATTATGACAGGGAATGGCTACACCTTC. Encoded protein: CASSPTIMTGNGYTF.

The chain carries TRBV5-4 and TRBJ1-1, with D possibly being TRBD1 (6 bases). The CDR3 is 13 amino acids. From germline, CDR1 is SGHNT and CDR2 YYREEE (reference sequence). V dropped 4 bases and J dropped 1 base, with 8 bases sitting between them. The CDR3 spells CASSRGQNTEAFF. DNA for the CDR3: TGTGCCAGCAGCCGGGGACAGAACACTGAAGCTTTCTTT.

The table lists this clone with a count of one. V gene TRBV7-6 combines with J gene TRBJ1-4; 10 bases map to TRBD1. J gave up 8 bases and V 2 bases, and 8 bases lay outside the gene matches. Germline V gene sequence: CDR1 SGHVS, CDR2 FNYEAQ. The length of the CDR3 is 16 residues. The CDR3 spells CASSLTSGTGVEKLFF. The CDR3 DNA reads TGTGCCAGCAGCTTAACATCCGGGACAGGGGTAGAAAAACTGTTTTTT. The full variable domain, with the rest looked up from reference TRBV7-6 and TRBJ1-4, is GAGVSQSPRYKVTKRGQDVALRCDPISGHVSLYWYRQALGQGPEFLTYFNYEAQQDKSGLPNDRFSAERPEGSISTLTIQRTEQRDSAMYRCASSLTSGTGVEKLFFGSGTQLSVL.

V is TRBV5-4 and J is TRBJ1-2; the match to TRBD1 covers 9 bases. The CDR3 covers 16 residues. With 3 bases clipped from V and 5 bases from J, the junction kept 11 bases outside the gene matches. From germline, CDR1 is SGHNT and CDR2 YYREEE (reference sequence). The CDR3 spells CASSWPGQGVGYGYTF. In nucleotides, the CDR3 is TGTGCCAGCAGCTGGCCGGGACAGGGAGTGGGATATGGCTACACCTTC. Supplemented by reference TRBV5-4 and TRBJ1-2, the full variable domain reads ETGVTQSPTHLIKTRGQQVTLRCSSQSGHNTVSWYQQALGQGPQFIFQYYREEENGRGNFPPRFSGLQFPNYSSELNVNALELDDSALYLCASSWPGQGVGYGYTFGSGTRLTVV.

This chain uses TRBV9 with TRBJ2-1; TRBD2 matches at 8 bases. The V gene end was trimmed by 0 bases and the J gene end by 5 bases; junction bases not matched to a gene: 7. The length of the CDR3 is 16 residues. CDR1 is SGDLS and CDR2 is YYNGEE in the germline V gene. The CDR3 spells CASSVGSSGAHNEQFF. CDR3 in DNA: TGTGCCAGCAGCGTAGGGAGTAGCGGGGCACACAATGAGCAGTTCTTC.

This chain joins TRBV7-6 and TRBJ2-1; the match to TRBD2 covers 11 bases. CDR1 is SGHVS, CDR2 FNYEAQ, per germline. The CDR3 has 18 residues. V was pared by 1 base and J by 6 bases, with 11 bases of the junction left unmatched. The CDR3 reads CASSLVAGGPLAVNEQFF. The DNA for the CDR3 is TGTGCCAGCAGCTTAGTAGCGGGGGGGCCCCTGGCGGTCAATGAGCAGTTCTTC.

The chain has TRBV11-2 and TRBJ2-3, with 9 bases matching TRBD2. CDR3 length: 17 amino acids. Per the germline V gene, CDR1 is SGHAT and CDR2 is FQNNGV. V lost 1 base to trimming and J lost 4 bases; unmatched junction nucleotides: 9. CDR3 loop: CASSLASAGGRADTQYF. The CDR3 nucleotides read TGTGCCAGCAGCTTAGCTTCGGCGGGGGGGCGGGCAGATACGCAGTATTTT.

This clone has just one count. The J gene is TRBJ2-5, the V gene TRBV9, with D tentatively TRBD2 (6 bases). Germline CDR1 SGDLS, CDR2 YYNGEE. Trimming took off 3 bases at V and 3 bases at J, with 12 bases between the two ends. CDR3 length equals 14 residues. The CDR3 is CASSAPGLEETQYF. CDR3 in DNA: TGTGCCAGCAGCGCCCCGGGACTGGAAGAGACCCAGTACTTC.

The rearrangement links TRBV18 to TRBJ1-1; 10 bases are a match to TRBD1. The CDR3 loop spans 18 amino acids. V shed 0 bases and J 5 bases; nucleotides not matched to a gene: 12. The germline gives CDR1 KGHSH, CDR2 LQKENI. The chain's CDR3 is CASSPPEWDRGRSTEAFF. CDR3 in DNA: TGTGCCAGCTCACCACCCGAATGGGACAGGGGTAGGAGTACTGAAGCTTTCTTT.

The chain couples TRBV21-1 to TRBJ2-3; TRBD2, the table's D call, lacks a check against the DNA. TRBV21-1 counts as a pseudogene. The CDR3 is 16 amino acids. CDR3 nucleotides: TGTGCCAGCAGCGCTAGACTAGCGGGGGGCGCAGATACGCAGTATTTT. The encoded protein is CASSARLAGGADTQYF.

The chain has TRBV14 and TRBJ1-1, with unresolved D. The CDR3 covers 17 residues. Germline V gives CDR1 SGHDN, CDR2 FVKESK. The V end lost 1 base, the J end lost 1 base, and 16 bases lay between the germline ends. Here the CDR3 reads CASSQGVRLRTNTEAFF. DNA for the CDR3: TGTGCCAGCAGCCAAGGGGTGAGGTTACGTACGAACACTGAAGCTTTCTTT.

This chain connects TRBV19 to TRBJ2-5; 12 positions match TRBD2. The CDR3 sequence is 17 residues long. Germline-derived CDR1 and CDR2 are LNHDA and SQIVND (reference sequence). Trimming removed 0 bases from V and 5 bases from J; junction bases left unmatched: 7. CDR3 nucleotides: TGTGCCAGTAGTATAGAAAAAGCGCTAGCGGGGGGGGAGACCCAGTACTTC. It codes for CASSIEKALAGGETQYF.

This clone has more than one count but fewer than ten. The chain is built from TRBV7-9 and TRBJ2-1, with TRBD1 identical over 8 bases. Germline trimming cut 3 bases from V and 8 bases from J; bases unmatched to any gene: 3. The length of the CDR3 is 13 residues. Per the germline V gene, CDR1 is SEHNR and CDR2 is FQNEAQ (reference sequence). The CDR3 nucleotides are TGTGCCAGCAGCTTGACAGGGGTGGATGAGCAGTTCTTC. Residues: CASSLTGVDEQFF.

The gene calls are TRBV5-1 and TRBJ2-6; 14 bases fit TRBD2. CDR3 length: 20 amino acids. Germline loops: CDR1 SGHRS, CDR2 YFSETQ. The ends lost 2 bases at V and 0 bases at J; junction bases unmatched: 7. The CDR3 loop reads CASSFGLAGGPSSGANVLTF. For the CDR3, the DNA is TGCGCCAGCAGCTTTGGACTAGCGGGGGGCCCTAGCTCTGGGGCCAACGTCCTGACTTTC.